These T cell receptor beta chains were read from a single sample in a study of blood T cell dynamics during melanoma immunotherapy. The table came from immunoSEQ multiplex PCR; TCRdb's copy has only in-frame clones and leaves some out. The table includes more than 8,500 clones, roughly 87% detected once. The starting material was blood, obtained from a patient treated with checkpoint blockade. The receptors were sampled from a human donor with melanoma. CDR3s include the opening cysteine and the closing phenylalanine or tryptophan. A D gene is named only where the DNA matches it firmly. A row's size may be missing; if present it is once, few, many or a size class.

j_call: TRBJ2-3; cdr3_length: 14; clone_size: .; d_call: .; v_call: TRBV4-2; cdr3_aa: CASSQHGTLDTQYF; cdr3_nt: TGTGCCAGCAGCCAACACGGGACGCTTGATACGCAGTATTTT
j_call: TRBJ2-5; cdr3_length: 17; clone_size: .; d_call: TRBD1; v_call: TRBV5-6; cdr3_aa: CASSLGALQGARETQYF; cdr3_nt: TGTGCCAGCAGCTTGGGGGCACTCCAGGGGGCGCGGGAGACCCAGTACTTC
j_call: TRBJ1-3; cdr3_length: 16; clone_size: .; d_call: .; v_call: TRBV4-3; cdr3_aa: CASSQDEQLSGNTIYF; cdr3_nt: TGCGCCAGCAGCCAAGATGAACAGCTCTCTGGAAACACCATATATTTT
j_call: TRBJ2-2; cdr3_length: 14; clone_size: .; d_call: .; v_call: TRBV28; cdr3_aa: CASGPYRNTGELFF; cdr3_nt: TGTGCCAGCGGGCCATACAGAAACACCGGGGAGCTGTTTTTT
j_call: TRBJ2-7; cdr3_length: 17; clone_size: .; d_call: TRBD2; v_call: TRBV7-3; cdr3_aa: CASSLTAPSRGAYEQYF; cdr3_nt: TGTGCCAGCAGCTTAACGGCTCCCAGTCGGGGGGCCTACGAGCAGTACTTC
j_call: TRBJ1-1; cdr3_length: 15; clone_size: .; d_call: .; v_call: TRBV4-1; cdr3_aa: CASSQGPGLNTEAFF; cdr3_nt: TGCGCCAGCAGCCAAGGTCCAGGGTTGAACACTGAAGCTTTCTTT
j_call: TRBJ2-6; cdr3_length: 16; clone_size: .; d_call: .; v_call: TRBV5-6; cdr3_aa: CASSFGRASGANVLTF; cdr3_nt: TGTGCCAGCAGCTTCGGACGAGCCTCTGGGGCCAACGTCCTGACTTTC
j_call: TRBJ2-7; cdr3_length: 15; clone_size: .; d_call: .; v_call: TRBV27; cdr3_aa: CASNRGGTAALEQYF; cdr3_nt: TGTGCCAGCAACCGAGGGGGGACGGCGGCCCTCGAGCAGTACTTC
j_call: TRBJ2-2; cdr3_length: 15; clone_size: .; d_call: .; v_call: TRBV2; cdr3_aa: CASRGTAGNTGELFF; cdr3_nt: TGTGCCAGCAGGGGGACCGCGGGAAACACCGGGGAGCTGTTTTTT
j_call: TRBJ1-5; cdr3_length: 18; clone_size: few; d_call: .; v_call: TRBV10-3; cdr3_aa: CAISGGPSATGGNQPQHF; cdr3_nt: TGTGCCATCAGTGGCGGGCCCTCGGCGACGGGGGGCAATCAGCCCCAGCATTTT
j_call: TRBJ2-5; cdr3_length: 14; clone_size: .; d_call: .; v_call: TRBV5-6; cdr3_aa: CASSRGTGGETQYF; cdr3_nt: TGTGCCAGCAGCCGGGGGACGGGCGGGGAGACCCAGTACTTC
j_call: TRBJ2-3; cdr3_length: 16; clone_size: .; d_call: TRBD2; v_call: TRBV9; cdr3_aa: CASSVAIAGGTDTQYF; cdr3_nt: TGTGCCAGCAGCGTAGCAATAGCGGGAGGTACAGATACGCAGTATTTT
j_call: TRBJ2-7; cdr3_length: 14; clone_size: .; d_call: .; v_call: TRBV7-9; cdr3_aa: CASSLWPGHHEQYF; cdr3_nt: TGTGCCAGCAGCTTATGGCCAGGGCATCACGAGCAGTACTTC
j_call: TRBJ1-6; cdr3_length: 13; clone_size: .; d_call: .; v_call: TRBV11-2; cdr3_aa: CASSLDPNSPLHF; cdr3_nt: TGTGCCAGCAGCTTAGATCCGAATTCACCCCTCCACTTT
j_call: TRBJ2-2; cdr3_length: 13; clone_size: .; d_call: TRBD2; v_call: TRBV7-3; cdr3_aa: CASGGTSTGELFF; cdr3_nt: TGTGCCAGCGGGGGGACTAGCACCGGGGAGCTGTTTTTT
j_call: TRBJ2-7; cdr3_length: 13; clone_size: .; d_call: .; v_call: TRBV11-2; cdr3_aa: CASSLYSNYEQYF; cdr3_nt: TGTGCCAGCAGCTTGTACAGCAATTACGAGCAGTACTTC
j_call: TRBJ1-2; cdr3_length: 14; clone_size: .; d_call: .; v_call: TRBV19; cdr3_aa: CASSMEGTNYGYTF; cdr3_nt: TGTGCCAGTAGTATGGAGGGGACAAACTATGGCTACACCTTC
j_call: TRBJ2-5; cdr3_length: 10; clone_size: few; d_call: .; v_call: TRBV19; cdr3_aa: CARIYPTQYF; cdr3_nt: TGTGCCAGGATTTACCCGACCCAGTACTTC
j_call: TRBJ1-2; cdr3_length: 14; clone_size: .; d_call: .; v_call: TRBV30; cdr3_aa: CAWSGGPRNYGYTF; cdr3_nt: TGTGCCTGGAGTGGGGGACCGCGTAACTATGGCTACACCTTC
j_call: TRBJ2-3; cdr3_length: 13; clone_size: .; d_call: .; v_call: TRBV14; cdr3_aa: CASSQAGTDTQYF; cdr3_nt: TGTGCCAGCAGCCAAGCGGGCACAGATACGCAGTATTTT
j_call: TRBJ2-1; cdr3_length: 14; clone_size: .; d_call: .; v_call: TRBV7-9; cdr3_aa: CASSQPWTYNEQFF; cdr3_nt: TGTGCCAGCAGCCAACCTTGGACATACAATGAGCAGTTCTTC
j_call: TRBJ2-1; cdr3_length: 15; clone_size: .; d_call: .; v_call: TRBV30; cdr3_aa: CAWKMTRGGGGEQFF; cdr3_nt: TGTGCCTGGAAAATGACTCGCGGGGGCGGGGGTGAGCAGTTCTTC
j_call: TRBJ1-1; cdr3_length: 13; clone_size: .; d_call: TRBD1; v_call: TRBV6-5; cdr3_aa: CASSQGVVTEAFF; cdr3_nt: TGTGCCAGCAGCCAGGGGGTCGTCACTGAAGCTTTCTTT
j_call: TRBJ2-2; cdr3_length: 15; clone_size: .; d_call: TRBD2; v_call: TRBV7-2; cdr3_aa: CASSLMGLEAGELFF; cdr3_nt: TGTGCCAGCAGCTTAATGGGACTAGAAGCCGGGGAGCTGTTTTTT
j_call: TRBJ1-3; cdr3_length: 16; clone_size: once; d_call: .; v_call: TRBV18; cdr3_aa: CASSPQTGHSGNTIYF; cdr3_nt: TGTGCCAGCTCACCACAAACAGGGCACTCTGGAAACACCATATATTTT
j_call: TRBJ2-5; cdr3_length: 18; clone_size: .; d_call: TRBD2; v_call: TRBV10-3; cdr3_aa: CAISESIAGLASFETQYF; cdr3_nt: TGTGCCATCAGTGAGTCGATAGCGGGACTAGCCTCATTTGAGACCCAGTACTTC
j_call: TRBJ2-5; cdr3_length: 15; clone_size: .; d_call: .; v_call: TRBV28; cdr3_aa: CASSPPYEGEETQYF; cdr3_nt: TGTGCCAGCAGTCCTCCTTATGAGGGGGAGGAGACCCAGTACTTC
j_call: TRBJ2-1; cdr3_length: 16; clone_size: once; d_call: .; v_call: TRBV18; cdr3_aa: CASSPPTGSSYNEQFF; cdr3_nt: TGTGCCAGCTCACCACCGACGGGGAGCTCCTACAATGAGCAGTTCTTC
j_call: TRBJ2-7; cdr3_length: 13; clone_size: .; d_call: TRBD2; v_call: TRBV7-2; cdr3_aa: CASSPWTSYEQYF; cdr3_nt: TGTGCCAGCAGCCCCTGGACTAGTTACGAGCAGTACTTC
j_call: TRBJ2-1; cdr3_length: 13; clone_size: .; d_call: .; v_call: TRBV5-1; cdr3_aa: CASSLSPNNEQFF; cdr3_nt: TGCGCCAGCAGCTTGAGTCCCAACAATGAGCAGTTCTTC
j_call: TRBJ1-3; cdr3_length: 15; clone_size: .; d_call: .; v_call: TRBV6-1; cdr3_aa: CASRSPGRAGNTIYF; cdr3_nt: TGTGCCAGCAGGTCCCCGGGGCGAGCTGGAAACACCATATATTTT
j_call: TRBJ1-5; cdr3_length: 16; clone_size: .; d_call: .; v_call: TRBV19; cdr3_aa: CASSIEWQDSNQPQHF; cdr3_nt: TGTGCCAGTAGTATAGAGTGGCAGGATAGCAATCAGCCCCAGCATTTT
j_call: TRBJ1-5; cdr3_length: 13; clone_size: .; d_call: .; v_call: TRBV28; cdr3_aa: CASSLGSNQPQHF; cdr3_nt: TGTGCCAGCAGTTTAGGGAGCAATCAGCCCCAGCATTTT
j_call: TRBJ2-3; cdr3_length: 17; clone_size: few; d_call: TRBD2; v_call: TRBV4-1; cdr3_aa: CASSQAPLAGDSDTQYF; cdr3_nt: TGCGCCAGCAGCCAAGCGCCGCTAGCGGGAGACTCAGATACGCAGTATTTT
j_call: TRBJ2-1; cdr3_length: 14; clone_size: .; d_call: TRBD1; v_call: TRBV5-1; cdr3_aa: CASSPGTAYNEQFF; cdr3_nt: TGCGCCAGCAGCCCCGGGACAGCTTACAATGAGCAGTTCTTC
j_call: TRBJ1-4; cdr3_length: 15; clone_size: few; d_call: .; v_call: TRBV28; cdr3_aa: CASSLGGAEGEKLFF; cdr3_nt: TGTGCCAGCAGTTTAGGAGGGGCGGAGGGGGAAAAACTGTTTTTT
j_call: TRBJ2-2; cdr3_length: 14; clone_size: .; d_call: .; v_call: TRBV4-1; cdr3_aa: CASSQTLGSGELFF; cdr3_nt: TGCGCCAGCAGCCAGACCCTCGGGAGCGGGGAGCTGTTTTTT
j_call: TRBJ2-5; cdr3_length: 18; clone_size: .; d_call: TRBD1; v_call: TRBV7-2; cdr3_aa: CASSLYGTGVSIHETQYF; cdr3_nt: TGTGCCAGCAGCTTATACGGGACAGGGGTTTCCATTCACGAGACCCAGTACTTC
j_call: TRBJ1-4; cdr3_length: 16; clone_size: .; d_call: .; v_call: TRBV15; cdr3_aa: CATSRAPQGDNEKLFF; cdr3_nt: TGTGCCACCAGCAGAGCGCCCCAAGGAGATAACGAAAAACTGTTTTTT
j_call: TRBJ2-3; cdr3_length: 15; clone_size: .; d_call: .; v_call: TRBV7-2; cdr3_aa: CASSSPGGTSKTQYF; cdr3_nt: TGTGCCAGCAGCTCCCCCGGGGGTACTTCTAAAACGCAGTATTTT
j_call: TRBJ2-3; cdr3_length: 15; clone_size: once; d_call: .; v_call: TRBV7-2; cdr3_aa: CASSLGLGQVDTQYF; cdr3_nt: TGTGCCAGCAGCTTGGGACTAGGACAGGTAGATACGCAGTATTTT
j_call: TRBJ2-1; cdr3_length: 14; clone_size: .; d_call: TRBD2; v_call: TRBV18; cdr3_aa: CASSTSGRANEQFF; cdr3_nt: TGTGCCAGCTCCACTAGCGGGAGGGCCAATGAGCAGTTCTTC
j_call: TRBJ2-7; cdr3_length: 15; clone_size: once; d_call: .; v_call: TRBV5-5; cdr3_aa: CASSLVAGGIYEQYF; cdr3_nt: TGTGCCAGCAGCTTGGTGGCAGGGGGGATCTACGAGCAGTACTTC
j_call: TRBJ2-5; cdr3_length: 14; clone_size: .; d_call: .; v_call: TRBV7-9; cdr3_aa: CASSLATIQETQYF; cdr3_nt: TGTGCCAGCAGCTTAGCGACTATCCAAGAGACCCAGTACTTC
j_call: TRBJ1-5; cdr3_length: 16; clone_size: few; d_call: TRBD1; v_call: TRBV4-1; cdr3_aa: CASSLAGTGVNQPQHF; cdr3_nt: TGCGCCAGCAGCCTTGCCGGGACAGGCGTTAATCAGCCCCAGCATTTT
j_call: TRBJ2-4; cdr3_length: 17; clone_size: once; d_call: .; v_call: TRBV18; cdr3_aa: CASSPPAWELAKNIQYF; cdr3_nt: TGTGCCAGCTCACCACCGGCTTGGGAACTAGCCAAAAACATTCAGTACTTC
j_call: TRBJ2-2; cdr3_length: 14; clone_size: .; d_call: TRBD2; v_call: TRBV2; cdr3_aa: CASRGLVGIGELFF; cdr3_nt: TGTGCCAGCAGGGGACTAGTAGGGATCGGGGAGCTGTTTTTT
j_call: TRBJ2-6; cdr3_length: 17; clone_size: once; d_call: TRBD1; v_call: TRBV5-1; cdr3_aa: CASSSGTGTPGANVLTF; cdr3_nt: TGCGCCAGCAGCAGCGGGACAGGGACCCCTGGGGCCAACGTCCTGACTTTC
j_call: TRBJ2-7; cdr3_length: 14; clone_size: .; d_call: TRBD2; v_call: TRBV13; cdr3_aa: CASSLGRTSYEQYF; cdr3_nt: TGTGCCAGCAGCTTAGGCCGGACTAGCTACGAGCAGTACTTC
j_call: TRBJ1-6; cdr3_length: 16; clone_size: .; d_call: .; v_call: TRBV5-4; cdr3_aa: CASSLGGRGSNSPLHF; cdr3_nt: TGTGCCAGCAGCTTGGGGGGACGGGGGTCAAATTCACCCCTCCACTTT
j_call: TRBJ1-2; cdr3_length: 15; clone_size: .; d_call: TRBD1; v_call: TRBV4-1; cdr3_aa: CASSQARQGAYGYTF; cdr3_nt: TGCGCCAGCAGCCAAGCTAGACAGGGGGCTTATGGCTACACCTTC
j_call: TRBJ2-6; cdr3_length: 14; clone_size: .; d_call: .; v_call: TRBV19; cdr3_aa: CASSRGGTANVLTF; cdr3_nt: TGTGCCAGTAGTAGAGGGGGTACGGCCAACGTCCTGACTTTC